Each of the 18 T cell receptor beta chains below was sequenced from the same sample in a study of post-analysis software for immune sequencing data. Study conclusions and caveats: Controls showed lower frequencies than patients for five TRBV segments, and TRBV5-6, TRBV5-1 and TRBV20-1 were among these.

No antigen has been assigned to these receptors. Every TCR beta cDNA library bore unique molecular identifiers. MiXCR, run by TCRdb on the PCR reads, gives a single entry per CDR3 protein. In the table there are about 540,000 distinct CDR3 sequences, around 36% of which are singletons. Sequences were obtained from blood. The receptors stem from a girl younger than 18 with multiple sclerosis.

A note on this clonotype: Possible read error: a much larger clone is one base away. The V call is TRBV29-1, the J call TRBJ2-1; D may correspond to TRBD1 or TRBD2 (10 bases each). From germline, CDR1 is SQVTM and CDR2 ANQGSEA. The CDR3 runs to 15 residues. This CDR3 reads CSVRAGGTGANEHFF. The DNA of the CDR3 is TGCAGCGTAAGAGCGGGGGGGACAGGGGCCAATGAGCACTTCTTC.

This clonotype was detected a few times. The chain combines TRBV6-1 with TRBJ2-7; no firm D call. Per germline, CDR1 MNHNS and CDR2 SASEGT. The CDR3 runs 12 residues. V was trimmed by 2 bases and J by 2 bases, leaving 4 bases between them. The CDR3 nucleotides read TGTGCCAGCAGTGAACACACCTACGAGCAGTACTTC. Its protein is CASSEHTYEQYF.

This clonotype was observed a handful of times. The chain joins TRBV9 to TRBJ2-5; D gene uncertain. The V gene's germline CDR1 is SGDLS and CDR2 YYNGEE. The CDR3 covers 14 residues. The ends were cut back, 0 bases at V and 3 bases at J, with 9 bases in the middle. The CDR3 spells CASSVDGLEETQYF. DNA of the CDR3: TGTGCCAGCAGCGTAGATGGGCTCGAAGAGACCCAGTACTTC.

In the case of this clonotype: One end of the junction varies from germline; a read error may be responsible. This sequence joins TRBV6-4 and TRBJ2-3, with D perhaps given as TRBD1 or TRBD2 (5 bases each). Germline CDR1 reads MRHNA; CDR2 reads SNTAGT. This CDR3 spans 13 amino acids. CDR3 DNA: TGTGCCAGCATTGGTAGCGCGACAGATACGCGGTATTTT. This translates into CASIGSATDTRYF.

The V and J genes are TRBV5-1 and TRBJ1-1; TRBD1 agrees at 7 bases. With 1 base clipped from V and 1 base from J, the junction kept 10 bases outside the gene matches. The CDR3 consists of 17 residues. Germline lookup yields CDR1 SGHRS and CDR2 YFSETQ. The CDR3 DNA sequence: TGCGCCAGCAGCTTGACCCACCCGGGACAGTGGAACACTGAAGCTTTCTTT. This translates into CASSLTHPGQWNTEAFF. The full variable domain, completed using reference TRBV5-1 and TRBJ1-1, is KAGVTQTPRYLIKTRGQQVTLSCSPISGHRSVSWYQQTPGQGLQFLFEYFSETQRNKGNFPGRFSGRQFSNSRSEMNVSTLELGDSALYLCASSLTHPGQWNTEAFFGQGTRLTVV.

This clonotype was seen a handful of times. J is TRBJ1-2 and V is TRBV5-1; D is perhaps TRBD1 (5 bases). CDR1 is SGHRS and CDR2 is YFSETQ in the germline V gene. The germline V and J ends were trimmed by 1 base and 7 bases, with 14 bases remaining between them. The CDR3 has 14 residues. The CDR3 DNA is TGCGCCAGCAGCTTGTACGGCGGGGGAGGTGGCTACACCTTC. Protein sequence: CASSLYGGGGGYTF.

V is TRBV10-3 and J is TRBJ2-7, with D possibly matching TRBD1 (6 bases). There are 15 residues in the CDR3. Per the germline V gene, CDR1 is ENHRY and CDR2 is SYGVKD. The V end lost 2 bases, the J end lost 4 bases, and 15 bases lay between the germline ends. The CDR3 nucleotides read TGTGCCATCAGTGAGCCAGCTACAGGGAATTACGAGCAGTACTTC. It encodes CAISEPATGNYEQYF.

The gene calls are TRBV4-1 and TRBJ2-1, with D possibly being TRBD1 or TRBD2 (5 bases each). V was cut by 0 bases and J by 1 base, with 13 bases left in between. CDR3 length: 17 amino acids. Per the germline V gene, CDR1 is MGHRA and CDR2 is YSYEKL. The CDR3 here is CASSQESMGESYNEQFF. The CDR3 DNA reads TGCGCCAGCAGCCAAGAGAGTATGGGGGAGTCCTACAATGAGCAGTTCTTC.

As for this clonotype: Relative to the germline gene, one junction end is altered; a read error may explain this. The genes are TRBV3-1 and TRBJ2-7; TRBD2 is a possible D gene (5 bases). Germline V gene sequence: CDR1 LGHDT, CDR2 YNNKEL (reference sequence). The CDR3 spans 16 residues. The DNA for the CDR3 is TGTGCCAGTAGCCGGCCCTGGGGAGAGGATTCCTACGAGCAGTACTTC. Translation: CASSRPWGEDSYEQYF.

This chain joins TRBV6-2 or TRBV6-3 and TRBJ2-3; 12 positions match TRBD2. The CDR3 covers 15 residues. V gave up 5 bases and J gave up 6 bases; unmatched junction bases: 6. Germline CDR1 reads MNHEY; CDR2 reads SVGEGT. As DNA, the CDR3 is TGTGCCAGCAGTGACCTAGCGGGGGGGCGGGATACGCAGTATTTT. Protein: CASSDLAGGRDTQYF.

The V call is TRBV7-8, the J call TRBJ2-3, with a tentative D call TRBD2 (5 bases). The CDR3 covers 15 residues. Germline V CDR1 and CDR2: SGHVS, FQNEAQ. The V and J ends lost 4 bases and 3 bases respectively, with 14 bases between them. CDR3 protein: CASSSTGEGTDTQYF. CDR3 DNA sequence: TGTGCCAGCAGCTCCACTGGTGAGGGTACAGATACGCAGTATTTT.

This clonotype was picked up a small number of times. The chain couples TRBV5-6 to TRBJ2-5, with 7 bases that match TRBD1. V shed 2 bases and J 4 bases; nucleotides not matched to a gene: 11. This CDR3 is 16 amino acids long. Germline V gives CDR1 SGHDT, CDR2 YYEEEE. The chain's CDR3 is CASSFGDRSFGETQYF. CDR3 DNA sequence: TGTGCCAGCAGCTTCGGGGACAGATCCTTTGGAGAGACCCAGTACTTC. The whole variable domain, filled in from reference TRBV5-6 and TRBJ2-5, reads DAGVTQSPTHLIKTRGQQVTLRCSPKSGHDTVSWYQQALGQGPQFIFQYYEEEERQRGNFPDRFSGHQFPNYSSELNVNALLLGDSALYLCASSFGDRSFGETQYFGPGTRLLVL.

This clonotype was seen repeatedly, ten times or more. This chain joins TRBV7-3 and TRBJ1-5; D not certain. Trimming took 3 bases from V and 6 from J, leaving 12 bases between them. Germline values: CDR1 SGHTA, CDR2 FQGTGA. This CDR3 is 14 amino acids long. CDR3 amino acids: CASSLDGGGQPQHF. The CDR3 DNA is TGTGCCAGCAGCTTGGATGGAGGAGGTCAGCCCCAGCATTTT.

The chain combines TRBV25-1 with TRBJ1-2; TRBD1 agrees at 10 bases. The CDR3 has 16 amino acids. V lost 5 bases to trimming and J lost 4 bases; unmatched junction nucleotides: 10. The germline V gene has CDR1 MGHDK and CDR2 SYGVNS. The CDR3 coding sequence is TGTGCCAGCAGTCCCCCGGGGGACAGGGGCCCCTATGGCTACACCTTC. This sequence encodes CASSPPGDRGPYGYTF.

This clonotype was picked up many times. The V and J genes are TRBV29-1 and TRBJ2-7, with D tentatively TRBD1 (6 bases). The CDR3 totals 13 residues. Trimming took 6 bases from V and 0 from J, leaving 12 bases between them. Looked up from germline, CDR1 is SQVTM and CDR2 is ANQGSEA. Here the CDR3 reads CSVEPDSSYEQYF. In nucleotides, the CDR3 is TGCAGCGTGGAACCGGACAGCTCCTACGAGCAGTACTTC.

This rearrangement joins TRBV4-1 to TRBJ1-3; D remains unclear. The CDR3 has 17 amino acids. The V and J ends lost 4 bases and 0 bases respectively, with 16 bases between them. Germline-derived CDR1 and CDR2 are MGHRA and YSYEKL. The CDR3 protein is CASSRWLEAFSGNTIYF. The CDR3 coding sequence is TGCGCCAGCAGCCGTTGGCTGGAGGCTTTCTCTGGAAACACCATATATTTT.

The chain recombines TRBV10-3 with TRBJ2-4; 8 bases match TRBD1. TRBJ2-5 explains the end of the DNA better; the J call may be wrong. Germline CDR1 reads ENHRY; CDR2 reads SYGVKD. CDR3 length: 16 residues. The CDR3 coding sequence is TGTGCCATCAGTGAGTTGGGCAGGGGGCCCCAAGAGACCCAGTACTTC. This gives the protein CAISELGRGPQETQYF.

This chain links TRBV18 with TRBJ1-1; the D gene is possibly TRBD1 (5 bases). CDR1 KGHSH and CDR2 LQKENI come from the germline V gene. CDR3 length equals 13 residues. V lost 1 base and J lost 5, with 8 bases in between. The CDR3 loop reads CASSPRRATEAFF. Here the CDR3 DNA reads TGTGCCAGCTCACCACGCAGGGCTACTGAAGCTTTCTTT. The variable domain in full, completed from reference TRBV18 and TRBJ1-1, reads NAGVMQNPRHLVRRRGQEARLRCSPMKGHSHVYWYRQLPEEGLKFMVYLQKENIIDESGMPKERFSAEFPKEGPSILRIQQVVRGDSAAYFCASSPRRATEAFFGQGTRLTVV.